These T cell receptor beta chains were read from a single sample in a study of blood T cells in healthy people across ages. TCRdb itself ran the 5' RACE reads through MiXCR, one entry per CDR3 protein. Of 1.5 million to 2 million distinct CDR3 sequences listed, 28% are singletons. Sequenced input: blood. The receptors here all came from a woman aged 30 to 39 in good health. Each CDR3 is given with its conserved first and last residue. Fields, in order: clone size, J gene, D gene, V gene, CDR3 DNA, CDR3 protein. D genes are given only for firm matches. Clone sizes are given selectively: once, few, many, or a class where the clone is expanded.

>many|TRBJ1-6|NA|TRBV28
TGTGCCAGCACCCCGGGTCAGACCAATTCACCCCTCCACTTT
CASTPGQTNSPLHF
>few|TRBJ2-3|TRBD2|TRBV5-4
TGTGCCAGCAGCTGGGCTAGCGGGGGGCGAGATACGCAGTATTTT
CASSWASGGRDTQYF
>many|TRBJ2-1|TRBD2|TRBV28
TGTGCCAGCAGTATACTCCCGGGGGAGGGCCTGTTCTTC
CASSILPGEGLFF
>NA|TRBJ2-3|TRBD2|TRBV20-1
TGCAGTGCGGGGGGGTCGGGCAGACGTTCTAGCACAGATACGCAGTATTTT
CSAGGSGRRSSTDTQYF
>NA|TRBJ1-2|NA|TRBV10-3
TGTGCCATCAGCCCCGGGGGCCACTATGGCTACACCTTC
CAISPGGHYGYTF
>NA|TRBJ2-2|NA|TRBV11-2
TGTGCCAGCAGCTCACAACAACAGGGCAGGGAGCTGTTTTTT
CASSSQQQGRELFF
>NA|TRBJ1-1|NA|TRBV6-2/TRBV6-3
TGTGCCTGCGCACGGGGTGGCACTGAAGCTTTCTTT
CACARGGTEAFF
>NA|TRBJ1-5|NA|TRBV7-2
TGTGCCAGCAGCCTCAGCGACAACTATAGCAATCAGCCCCAGCATTTT
CASSLSDNYSNQPQHF
>NA|TRBJ1-5|NA|TRBV7-9
TGTGCCAGCAGCTTTGACAAAAATCAGCCCCAGCATTTT
CASSFDKNQPQHF
>NA|TRBJ2-5|TRBD2|TRBV6-2/TRBV6-3
TGTGCCAGCTTCGGGACTAGCGGGAGGGAGGAGCAGTACTTC
CASFGTSGREEQYF
>many|TRBJ2-1|TRBD1|TRBV15
TGTGCCACCAGCAGCAACCGGGACAGGGGCCACAATGAGCAGTTCTTC
CATSSNRDRGHNEQFF
>NA|TRBJ2-5|NA|TRBV4-1
TGCGCCAGCAGCCAAGGAGTAGCGGTCCAAGAGACCCAGTACTTC
CASSQGVAVQETQYF
>NA|TRBJ2-3|NA|TRBV19
TGTGCCAGTAGTAGCGACGTCGTCTTCCCAGATACGCAGTATTTT
CASSSDVVFPDTQYF
>many|TRBJ2-1|NA|TRBV5-1
TGCGCCAGCAGCACAACTGACAGGCGGGAGCAGTTCTTC
CASSTTDRREQFF
>NA|TRBJ2-7|NA|TRBV6-5
TGTGCCAGCAGTTATGGCTGGAGAGGGGCGAAAGAGCAGTACTTC
CASSYGWRGAKEQYF
>few|TRBJ1-6|NA|TRBV28
TGTGCCACCATAGGGGGTACGAGCTCCTATAATTCACCCCTCCACTTT
CATIGGTSSYNSPLHF
>NA|TRBJ2-3|NA|TRBV7-3
TGTACCAGCAGCTTAAACCCCGGGCGACGCGGGGCGGGGAACACAGATACGCAGTATTTT
CTSSLNPGRRGAGNTDTQYF
>few|TRBJ2-7|NA|TRBV6-2/TRBV6-3
TGTGCCAGCAGCCGCACCTCCCTGGACTTCGAGCAGTACTTC
CASSRTSLDFEQYF
>many|TRBJ1-2|TRBD1|TRBV12-3/TRBV12-4
TGTGCCAGCAGCTTGGGACAGCGTTATGGCTACACCTTC
CASSLGQRYGYTF
>few|TRBJ2-7|TRBD1|TRBV6-1
TGTGCCAGCAGTGTCTTCCCAGGGACAGGGGTGTACGAGCAGTACTTC
CASSVFPGTGVYEQYF
>few|TRBJ2-6|NA|TRBV7-8
TGTGCCAGCCGGTTAGGGCATTATTATTCTGGGGCCAACGTCCTGACTTTC
CASRLGHYYSGANVLTF
>few|TRBJ2-3|TRBD1|TRBV3-1
TGTGCCAGCAGCCGTCGACAGGGGTTAGGGACAGATACGCAGTATTTT
CASSRRQGLGTDTQYF
>few|TRBJ2-7|NA|TRBV20-1
TGCAGTGCTAGGAACTGGCGCTCCTACAATGAGCAGTACTTC
CSARNWRSYNEQYF
>NA|TRBJ1-2|NA|TRBV28
TGTGCCAGCAGACTCCCAGGGGTTAACTATGGCTACACCTTC
CASRLPGVNYGYTF
>many|TRBJ2-7|TRBD2|TRBV7-3
TGTGCCAGCGGGGACTACTCCTACGAGCAGTACTTC
CASGDYSYEQYF
>NA|TRBJ1-4|NA|TRBV20-1
TGCAGTGCTAGTGACTCCCGCGGGGAAAAACTGTTTTTT
CSASDSRGEKLFF
>many|TRBJ2-7|TRBD2|TRBV29-1
TGCAGCGCGACCAGGGGGGGACTAGCGGGCTCCTACGAGCAGTACTTC
CSATRGGLAGSYEQYF
>NA|TRBJ2-5|TRBD1|TRBV11-2
TGTGCCAGTACTTCAGGGGGCTCCCAAGAGACCCAGTACTTC
CASTSGGSQETQYF
>NA|TRBJ2-5|TRBD1|TRBV2
TGTGCCAGCAGCGTCGACAGGGGGAAAGAGACCCAGTACTTC
CASSVDRGKETQYF
>few|TRBJ2-1|TRBD2|TRBV19
TGTGCCAGTAGTATCCTAGCGGAGGATTACAATGAGCAGTTCTTC
CASSILAEDYNEQFF
>NA|TRBJ1-1|TRBD1|TRBV11-2
TGTGCCAGCTCAGGAACGGACAGGGGTTTAACTGAAGCTTTCTTT
CASSGTDRGLTEAFF
>many|TRBJ1-1|NA|TRBV29-1
TGCAGCGTCGGGTCCGTTGGGAACACTGAAGCTTTCTTT
CSVGSVGNTEAFF
>few|TRBJ2-7|NA|TRBV18
TGTGCCAGCTCATCCTCTCCTGACGTCTACGAGCAGTACTTC
CASSSSPDVYEQYF
>NA|TRBJ2-7|TRBD2|TRBV20-1
TGCAGTGCTAGAGATCCCCGTAGCGGGAGGGCCTACGAGCAGTACTTC
CSARDPRSGRAYEQYF
>NA|TRBJ2-1|TRBD2|TRBV20-1
TGCAGTGCTAGAACTAGCGGGGGGGGGGATGAGCAGTTCTTC
CSARTSGGGDEQFF
>many|TRBJ2-7|TRBD1|TRBV6-5
TGTGCCAGCAGTTATACCGGGACAGGGCTCTACGAGCAGTACTTC
CASSYTGTGLYEQYF
>NA|TRBJ2-7|NA|TRBV5-1
TGCGCCAGCAGTACCACCCCCTCCTACGAGCAGTACTTC
CASSTTPSYEQYF
>NA|TRBJ2-3|TRBD1|TRBV9
TGTGCCAGCAGCGCCGGGACAGTCAGCACAGATACGCAGTATTTT
CASSAGTVSTDTQYF
>NA|TRBJ2-1|NA|TRBV20-1
TGCAGTTCGCCGACTAGTTGGGGTGAGCAGTTCTTC
CSSPTSWGEQFF
>few|TRBJ1-5|NA|TRBV20-1
TGCAGTGCTAGTCCGGGTCGGCAGCCCCAGCATTTT
CSASPGRQPQHF
>few|TRBJ2-7|TRBD1|TRBV2
TGTGCCAGCTGCTCATGGGACAGGGACTACGAGCAGTACTTC
CASCSWDRDYEQYF
>many|TRBJ1-1|NA|TRBV7-6
TGTGCCAGCAGCTCTCTACAGGGCATTGGGAACACTGAAGCTTTCTTT
CASSSLQGIGNTEAFF